The clone carrying this TCR beta chain occurred a few times. The antigen is unknown. As the method for making TCR beta libraries, quantitative 5'-RACE with molecular barcodes was used. One entry per CDR3 protein, called by TCRdb with MiXCR from the 5' RACE reads. The table records about 390,000 distinct CDR3 sequences, about 20% of them present only once. This sample is part of a study of CD8 T cells in ankylosing spondylitis. Notes on the study in general: Some of the motif variants had earlier been found in reactive arthritis patients' fluid and blood. Disease-linked clones had a CD8+ phenotype and relatively low frequency in peripheral blood. Among TCR beta sequences, a motif of several highly homologous variants appeared characteristic of ankylosing spondylitis blood. Significantly higher representation of disease-linked clones was reported for matched ankylosing spondylitis synovial fluid.

In germline, CDR1 is ENHRY, CDR2 SYGVKD. V trimming: 9 bases; J trimming: 4 bases; junction bases outside the gene matches: 14. The CDR3 totals 15 residues. This clonotype was sampled from a male donor with ankylosing spondylitis. The chain recombines TRBV10-3 with TRBJ2-7; 8 bases align to TRBD1. What was sequenced was blood, either unsorted or a sorted T cell fraction (not recorded which). The CDR3 here is CAITPGQAKVYEQYF. The DNA for the CDR3 is TGTGCCATTACCCCGGGACAGGCTAAGGTGTACGAGCAGTACTTC.